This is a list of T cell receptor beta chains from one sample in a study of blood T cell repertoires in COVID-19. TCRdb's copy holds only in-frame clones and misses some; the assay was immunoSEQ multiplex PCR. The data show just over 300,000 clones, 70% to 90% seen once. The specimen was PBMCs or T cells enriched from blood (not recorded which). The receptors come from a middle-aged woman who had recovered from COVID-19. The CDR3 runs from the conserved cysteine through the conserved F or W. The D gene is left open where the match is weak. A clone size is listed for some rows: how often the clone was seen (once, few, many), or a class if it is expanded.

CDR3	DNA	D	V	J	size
CASSRSGGNPDTQYF	TGCGCCAGCAGCCGGAGCGGGGGGAATCCAGATACGCAGTATTTT	TRBD2	TRBV4-1	TRBJ2-3	NA
CATSREAEGASGANVLTF	TGTGCCACCAGCAGAGAAGCGGAGGGGGCGTCTGGGGCCAACGTCCTGACTTTC	NA	TRBV15	TRBJ2-6	few
CAISESATGVYGYTF	TGTGCCATCAGTGAGTCGGCTACAGGGGTATATGGCTACACCTTC	TRBD1	TRBV10-3	TRBJ1-2	NA
CASSSGGLAGDTQYF	TGCGCCAGCAGCTCCGGGGGCCTAGCGGGAGATACGCAGTATTTT	TRBD2	TRBV5-1	TRBJ2-3	once
CASSETSGSRGEQFF	TGTGCCAGCAGTGAAACTAGCGGGAGCCGGGGTGAGCAGTTCTTC	TRBD2	TRBV2	TRBJ2-1	NA
CASSVGQLSYEQYF	TGTGCCAGCAGCGTTGGACAGCTCTCCTACGAGCAGTACTTC	NA	TRBV9	TRBJ2-7	NA
CASSYSRAFSSYEQYF	TGTGCCAGCAGTTACTCGAGAGCGTTCTCCTCCTACGAGCAGTACTTC	NA	TRBV6-5	TRBJ2-7	NA
CSVEVLELAVREQFF	TGCAGCGTTGAAGTTCTTGAACTAGCCGTTAGGGAGCAGTTCTTC	NA	TRBV29-1	TRBJ2-1	once
CASSSKGLAGSRETQYF	TGTGCCAGCAGCTCTAAGGGATTAGCGGGATCGCGAGAGACCCAGTACTTC	TRBD2	TRBV7-4	TRBJ2-5	NA
CASSARPGSSYEQYF	TGTGCCAGCAGCGCTAGGCCGGGAAGCTCCTACGAGCAGTACTTC	NA	TRBV7-8	TRBJ2-7	NA
CASSGDRGKDQPQHF	TGTGCCAGCAGCGGCGACAGGGGGAAGGATCAGCCCCAGCATTTT	TRBD1	TRBV28	TRBJ1-5	NA
CASGPGQGASPTNEKLFF	TGTGCTAGTGGGCCGGGACAGGGGGCTTCTCCAACTAATGAAAAACTGTTTTTT	TRBD1	TRBV12-5	TRBJ1-4	NA
CASSRQGNTEAFF	TGTGCCAGCAGTCGACAGGGTAACACTGAAGCTTTCTTT	TRBD1	TRBV11-3	TRBJ1-1	NA
CASSLGLAGGVQFF	TGTGCCAGCAGCTTAGGACTAGCGGGAGGGGTGCAGTTCTTC	TRBD2	TRBV7-2	TRBJ2-1	NA
CASSLVGTGLHGYTF	TGTGCCAGCAGCTTAGTGGGGACAGGGTTGCATGGCTACACCTTC	TRBD1	TRBV7-2	TRBJ1-2	NA
CASSSPGGRTGELFF	TGTGCCAGCAGTTCTCCGGGAGGACGGACCGGGGAGCTGTTTTTT	TRBD2	TRBV6-5	TRBJ2-2	once
CATSVGGNQETQYF	TGTGCCACCAGTGTCGGGGGTAACCAAGAGACCCAGTACTTC	NA	TRBV24-1	TRBJ2-5	NA
CSVEVSPNTGELFF	TGCAGCGTTGAAGTATCTCCGAACACCGGGGAGCTGTTTTTT	NA	TRBV29-1	TRBJ2-2	NA
CASSLADRPPHF	TGTGCCAGCAGCTTAGCCGACAGGCCTCCGCATTTT	NA	TRBV7-9	TRBJ1-5	once
CASSLSHYGGYTF	TGTGCCAGCAGTTTATCTCACTACGGAGGCTACACCTTC	NA	TRBV27	TRBJ1-2	few
CASSHAENRVMVQFF	TGTGCCAGCAGCCATGCCGAGAACAGGGTGATGGTGCAGTTCTTC	NA	TRBV3-1/TRBV3-2	TRBJ2-1	many
CASKGHSNTGELFF	TGTGCCAGCAAGGGACATTCGAACACCGGGGAGCTGTTTTTT	NA	TRBV28	TRBJ2-2	NA
CASSMGRGLGNTIYF	TGTGCCAGTAGTATGGGCAGGGGGCTTGGAAACACCATATATTTT	TRBD1	TRBV19	TRBJ1-3	NA
CSASSSGGSSYNEQFF	TGCAGTGCTAGTTCTAGCGGGGGTAGCTCCTACAATGAGCAGTTCTTC	TRBD2	TRBV20-1	TRBJ2-1	NA
CASGLEAGAGKSFNQPQHF	TGTGCTAGTGGTTTGGAAGCGGGGGCAGGGAAAAGTTTCAATCAGCCCCAGCATTTT	NA	TRBV12-5	TRBJ1-5	NA
CASSLTGMDEKLFF	TGTGCCAGCAGCCTGACAGGGATGGATGAAAAACTGTTTTTT	TRBD1	TRBV7-9	TRBJ1-4	NA
CASSARLAGGGDTQYF	TGTGCCAGCAGCGCTCGACTAGCGGGAGGTGGAGATACGCAGTATTTT	TRBD2	TRBV9	TRBJ2-3	NA
CASSQDTEVPYNEQFF	TGTGCCAGCAGCCAAGATACCGAGGTCCCCTACAATGAGCAGTTCTTC	NA	TRBV4-2	TRBJ2-1	NA
CAISEEASYGYTF	TGTGCCATCAGTGAGGAGGCAAGCTATGGCTACACCTTC	NA	TRBV10-3	TRBJ1-2	NA
CASRRDLAGTDTQYF	TGTGCCAGTAGGAGGGATCTAGCGGGCACAGATACGCAGTATTTT	TRBD2	TRBV19	TRBJ2-3	NA
CAISLAGVADTQYF	TGTGCCATCAGCCTAGCGGGAGTCGCAGATACGCAGTATTTT	TRBD2	TRBV10-3	TRBJ2-3	NA
CASSPRELSEAFF	TGTGCCAGCAGCCCCCGGGAGCTGAGTGAAGCTTTCTTT	NA	TRBV7-2	TRBJ1-1	NA
CASSLADEENQPQHF	TGTGCCAGCAGCTTAGCGGATGAGGAGAATCAGCCCCAGCATTTT	NA	TRBV7-9	TRBJ1-5	NA
CAWSYRANIQYF	TGTGCCTGGAGTTACAGGGCAAACATTCAGTACTTC	NA	TRBV30	TRBJ2-4	NA
CASSGLAGAEETQYF	TGTGCCAGCAGTGGACTAGCGGGAGCCGAGGAGACCCAGTACTTC	TRBD2	TRBV2	TRBJ2-5	NA
CASGKTGGSEKLFF	TGTGCCAGCGGAAAGACAGGGGGAAGTGAAAAACTGTTTTTT	TRBD1	TRBV27	TRBJ1-4	few
CASRAGTVNEKLFF	TGTGCCAGCAGAGCCGGGACAGTTAATGAAAAACTGTTTTTT	TRBD1	TRBV28	TRBJ1-4	NA
CASSMGLAAYEQYF	TGTGCCAGTAGTATGGGACTAGCGGCCTACGAGCAGTACTTC	TRBD2	TRBV19	TRBJ2-7	NA
CASSYNSGNTIYF	TGTGCCAGCAGTTACAATAGCGGAAACACCATATATTTT	NA	TRBV6-5	TRBJ1-3	NA
CASSRDSRSYEQYF	TGTGCCAGCAGCCGGGACAGCCGCTCCTACGAGCAGTACTTC	TRBD1	TRBV5-5	TRBJ2-7	NA
CATSRDSRGSPLHF	TGTGCCACCAGCAGAGATTCGCGAGGGTCACCCCTCCACTTT	NA	TRBV15	TRBJ1-6	NA
CASSPAKRRSDGYTF	TGTGCCAGCAGCCCCGCCAAACGGCGGTCCGATGGCTACACCTTC	NA	TRBV7-3	TRBJ1-2	NA
CASRPNFRTSGYNEQFF	TGTGCCAGCAGACCTAACTTTCGGACTAGCGGGTACAATGAGCAGTTCTTC	TRBD2	TRBV27	TRBJ2-1	NA
CASSPLAGLYNEQFF	TGTGCCAGCAGCCCCCTAGCGGGGCTCTACAATGAGCAGTTCTTC	TRBD2	TRBV6-5	TRBJ2-1	NA
CASRKQTTDTQYF	TGTGCCAGCAGAAAACAGACGACAGATACGCAGTATTTT	NA	TRBV7-9	TRBJ2-3	NA
CASSLGQYGYTF	TGTGCCAGCAGTTTAGGACAGTACGGCTACACCTTC	NA	TRBV28	TRBJ1-2	NA
CASSMIAPNTGELFF	TGTGCCAGTAGTATGATAGCGCCGAACACCGGGGAGCTGTTTTTT	NA	TRBV19	TRBJ2-2	NA
CASSPPEGYEQYF	TGTGCCAGCTCACCACCTGAGGGTTACGAGCAGTACTTC	NA	TRBV18	TRBJ2-7	NA
CASSLAGGNQPQHF	TGTGCCAGCAGCTTAGCGGGGGGGAATCAGCCCCAGCATTTT	NA	TRBV7-9	TRBJ1-5	NA
CASSSPRGSNTEQFF	TGTGCCAGCAGCTCCCCTCGGGGGAGTAATACTGAGCAGTTCTTC	NA	TRBV11-3	TRBJ2-1	NA
CASSLRDTSYEQYF	TGTGCCAGCTCACTCCGGGACACTTCCTACGAGCAGTACTTC	NA	TRBV18	TRBJ2-7	NA
CASSPPGQLEAFF	TGTGCCAGCAGCCCACCGGGACAGCTTGAAGCTTTCTTT	TRBD1	TRBV9	TRBJ1-1	few
CASSSLAGDTGELFF	TGTGCCAGCAGTTCCCTAGCGGGGGATACCGGGGAGCTGTTTTTT	TRBD2	TRBV6-5	TRBJ2-2	NA
CASSLAGTGGVGYTF	TGTGCCAGCAGCTTAGCCGGGACAGGGGGCGTTGGCTACACCTTC	TRBD1	TRBV7-2	TRBJ1-2	NA
CASSFGGLAKGTDTQYF	TGTGCCAGCAGTTTTGGGGGACTAGCAAAGGGCACAGATACGCAGTATTTT	TRBD2	TRBV27	TRBJ2-3	NA
CASSFSGGAADTQYF	TGTGCCAGCAGTTTTAGCGGGGGGGCCGCAGATACGCAGTATTTT	TRBD2	TRBV2	TRBJ2-3	NA
CASSQQGSYNSPLHF	TGTGCCAGCAGCCAACAGGGCTCCTATAATTCACCCCTCCACTTT	NA	TRBV14	TRBJ1-6	NA
CASSPGTSGGQSTDTQYF	TGTGCCAGCAGCCCGGGGACTAGCGGGGGCCAAAGCACAGATACGCAGTATTTT	TRBD2	TRBV11-3	TRBJ2-3	NA
CSATTGGFGELFF	TGCAGCGCTACAACAGGGGGCTTCGGGGAGCTGTTTTTT	TRBD1	TRBV29-1	TRBJ2-2	NA